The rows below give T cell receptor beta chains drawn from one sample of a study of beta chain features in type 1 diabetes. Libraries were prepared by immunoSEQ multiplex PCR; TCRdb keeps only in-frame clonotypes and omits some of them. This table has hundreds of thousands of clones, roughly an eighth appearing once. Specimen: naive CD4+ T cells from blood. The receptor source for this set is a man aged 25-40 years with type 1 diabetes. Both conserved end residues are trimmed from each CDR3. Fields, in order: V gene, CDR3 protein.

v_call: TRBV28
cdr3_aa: ASSPAGVYEQY

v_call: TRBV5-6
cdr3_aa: ASGTGSVDTQY

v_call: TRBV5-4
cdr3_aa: ASTRTGASDTQY

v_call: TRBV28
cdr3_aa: ASSSSGAGL

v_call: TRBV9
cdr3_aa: ASSVGSPGQGGEQY

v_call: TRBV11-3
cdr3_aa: ASSLRSDTQY

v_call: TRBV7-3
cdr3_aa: ASSPSGRSSGANVLT

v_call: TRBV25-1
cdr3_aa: ASSHGEKLF

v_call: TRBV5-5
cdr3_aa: ASSIRLAGSYEQY

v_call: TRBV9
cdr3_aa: ASSARQGTNYGYT

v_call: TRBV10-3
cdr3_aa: AISNLRDRDMLVLY

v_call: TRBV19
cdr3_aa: ASSRDRLNQPQH

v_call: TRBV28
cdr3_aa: ASSVVEREYNEQF

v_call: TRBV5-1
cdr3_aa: ASSLAGGQGRNEQF

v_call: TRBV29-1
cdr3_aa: SVEAPSSYEQY

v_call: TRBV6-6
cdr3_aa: ASSDREAGNTIY

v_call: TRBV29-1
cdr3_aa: SGKGLAGGRNTGELF

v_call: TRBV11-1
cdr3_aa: ASTSSGTNEKLF

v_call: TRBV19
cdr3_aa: ASSPPEVRGKTQY

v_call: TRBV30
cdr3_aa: AWSDRGNEKLF

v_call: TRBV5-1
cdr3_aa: ASSSLAGGLDTQY

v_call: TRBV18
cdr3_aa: ASSPHENQPQH

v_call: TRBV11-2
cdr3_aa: ASSLSSEQY

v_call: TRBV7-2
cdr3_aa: ASSWKGQGGSTEAF

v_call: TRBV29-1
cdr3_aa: SVEPDRGYGYT

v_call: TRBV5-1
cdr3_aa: ASSFTRGGSNTEAF

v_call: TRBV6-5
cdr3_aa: ASRRQGMNTEAF

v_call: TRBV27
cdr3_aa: ASRQGAYGTEAF

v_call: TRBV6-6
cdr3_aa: ASRLILADTQY

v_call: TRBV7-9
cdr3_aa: ASSLRRIMQAGSTDTQY

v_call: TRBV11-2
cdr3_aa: ASSSTSGRAEQF

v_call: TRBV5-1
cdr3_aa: ASSLVAGWVGYT

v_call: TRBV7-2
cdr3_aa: ASSRSGASYEQY

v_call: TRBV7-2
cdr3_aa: ASSPPQYEQF

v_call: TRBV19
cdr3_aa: ASRPGTGGVNTEAF

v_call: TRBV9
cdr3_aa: ASSFSTGLNQPQH

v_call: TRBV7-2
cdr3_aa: ASSFDRARDTQY

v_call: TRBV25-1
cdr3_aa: ASSGQGGYYNEQF

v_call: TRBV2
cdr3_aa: ASSWTGSRDTQY

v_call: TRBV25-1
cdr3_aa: ASSPRRGYGYT

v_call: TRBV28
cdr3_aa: ASSLLQGILDQPQH

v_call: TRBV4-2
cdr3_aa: ASSQDGLADYNEQF

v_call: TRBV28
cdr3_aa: ASSLWDRVIEAF

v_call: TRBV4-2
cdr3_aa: ASSQVSEPGANVLT

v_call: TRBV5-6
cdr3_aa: ASSLGPSAGGRTDTQY

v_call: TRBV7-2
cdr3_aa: ASSLGLAGGTDTQY